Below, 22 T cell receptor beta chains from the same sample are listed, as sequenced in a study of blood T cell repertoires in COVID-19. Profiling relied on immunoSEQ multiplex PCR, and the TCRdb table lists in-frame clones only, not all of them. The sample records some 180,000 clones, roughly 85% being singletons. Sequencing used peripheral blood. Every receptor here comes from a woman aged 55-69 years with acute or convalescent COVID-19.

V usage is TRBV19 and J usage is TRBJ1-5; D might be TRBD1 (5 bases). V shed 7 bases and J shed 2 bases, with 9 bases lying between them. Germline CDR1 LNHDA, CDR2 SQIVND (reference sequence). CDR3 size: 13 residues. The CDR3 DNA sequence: TGTGCCAGTACAGGGTTGGGCAATCAGCCCCAGCATTTT. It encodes CASTGLGNQPQHF.

This chain's CDR3 is CASSQVAGAGNTIYF. For the CDR3, the DNA is TGTGCCAGCAGCCAAGTCGCAGGGGCTGGAAACACCATATATTTT. This rearrangement joins TRBV14 to TRBJ1-3; perhaps TRBD1 as D (6 bases). Germline V gene sequence: CDR1 SGHDN, CDR2 FVKESK. This CDR3 region has 15 residues. Trimming removed 1 base at V and 2 bases at J, with 9 bases between.

The CDR3 here is CAIRAGSAGSEQFF. In DNA, the CDR3 is TGTGCCATCCGGGCGGGATCAGCCGGGAGTGAGCAGTTCTTC. V and J are TRBV10-3 and TRBJ2-1; D perhaps matches TRBD2 (6 bases). Germline V lookup: CDR1 ENHRY, CDR2 SYGVKD. The CDR3 is made up of 14 amino acids. V lost 8 bases, J lost 9 bases, and 20 bases lay in between.

CDR3 DNA: TGTGCCAGCAGTTTGGGGACAGGGGGATTCGATACGCAGTATTTT. As protein: CASSLGTGGFDTQYF. V usage is TRBV28 and J usage is TRBJ2-3, with TRBD1 matching over 11 bases. Unmatched junction bases numbered 5, after V lost 3 bases and J lost 6 bases. In germline, CDR1 is MDHEN, CDR2 SYDVKM. This CDR3 comprises 15 residues. Drawing the rest from reference TRBV28 and TRBJ2-3, the complete variable domain is DVKVTQSSRYLVKRTGEKVFLECVQDMDHENMFWYRQDPGLGLRLIYFSYDVKMKEKGDIPEGYSVSREKKERFSLILESASTNQTSMYLCASSLGTGGFDTQYFGPGTRLTVL.

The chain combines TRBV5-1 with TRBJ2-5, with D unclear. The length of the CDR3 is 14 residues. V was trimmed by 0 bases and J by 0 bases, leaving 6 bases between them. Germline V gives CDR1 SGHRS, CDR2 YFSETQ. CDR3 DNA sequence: TGCGCCAGCAGCTTGGGTCAGTACCAAGAGACCCAGTACTTC. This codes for CASSLGQYQETQYF.

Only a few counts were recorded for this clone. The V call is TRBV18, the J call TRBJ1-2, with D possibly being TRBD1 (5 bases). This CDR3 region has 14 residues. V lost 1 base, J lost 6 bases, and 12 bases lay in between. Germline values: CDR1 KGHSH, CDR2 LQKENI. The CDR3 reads CASSPRRDFDGYTF. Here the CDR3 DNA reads TGTGCCAGCTCACCACGCAGGGACTTCGATGGCTACACCTTC.

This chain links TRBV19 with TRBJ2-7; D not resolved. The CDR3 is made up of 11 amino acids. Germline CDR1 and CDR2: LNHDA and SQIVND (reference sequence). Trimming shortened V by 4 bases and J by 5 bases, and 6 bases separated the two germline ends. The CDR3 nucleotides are TGTGCCAGTAGTAGAGACAACGAGCAGTACTTC. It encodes CASSRDNEQYF.

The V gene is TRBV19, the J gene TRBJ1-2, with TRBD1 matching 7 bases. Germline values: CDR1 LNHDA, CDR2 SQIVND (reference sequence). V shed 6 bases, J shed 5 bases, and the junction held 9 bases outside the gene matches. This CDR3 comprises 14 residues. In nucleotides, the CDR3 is TGTGCCAGTAGAGTAACAGGGGTTGAGTATGGCTACACCTTC. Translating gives CASRVTGVEYGYTF.

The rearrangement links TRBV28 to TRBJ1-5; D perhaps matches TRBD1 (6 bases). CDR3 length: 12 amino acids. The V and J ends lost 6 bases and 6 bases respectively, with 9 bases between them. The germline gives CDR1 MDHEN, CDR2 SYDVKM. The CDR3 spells CASRGGTQPQHF. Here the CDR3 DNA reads TGTGCCAGCAGAGGGGGAACTCAGCCCCAGCATTTT.

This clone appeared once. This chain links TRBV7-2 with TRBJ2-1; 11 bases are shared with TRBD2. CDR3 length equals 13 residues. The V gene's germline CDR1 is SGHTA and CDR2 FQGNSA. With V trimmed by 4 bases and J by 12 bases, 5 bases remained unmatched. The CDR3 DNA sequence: TGTGCCAGCAGCTCCCGACTAGCGGGAAGGCAGTTCTTC. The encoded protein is CASSSRLAGRQFF.

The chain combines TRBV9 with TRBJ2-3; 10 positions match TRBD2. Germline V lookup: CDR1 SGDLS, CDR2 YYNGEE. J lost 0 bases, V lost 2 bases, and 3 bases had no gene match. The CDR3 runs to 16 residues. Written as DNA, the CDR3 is TGTGCCAGCAGCGTTAGCGGGGGGTTTAGCACAGATACGCAGTATTTT. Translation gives CASSVSGGFSTDTQYF. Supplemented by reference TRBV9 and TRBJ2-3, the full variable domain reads DSGVTQTPKHLITATGQRVTLRCSPRSGDLSVYWYQQSLDQGLQFLIQYYNGEERAKGNILERFSAQQFPDLHSELNLSSLELGDSALYFCASSVSGGFSTDTQYFGPGTRLTVL.

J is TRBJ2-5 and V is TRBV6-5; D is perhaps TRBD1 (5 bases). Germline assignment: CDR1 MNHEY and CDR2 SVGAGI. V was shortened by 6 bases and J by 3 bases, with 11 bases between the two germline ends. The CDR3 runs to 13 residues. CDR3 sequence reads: CASSQGLKETQYF. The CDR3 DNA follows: TGTGCCAGCAGCCAGGGTCTTAAAGAGACCCAGTACTTC.

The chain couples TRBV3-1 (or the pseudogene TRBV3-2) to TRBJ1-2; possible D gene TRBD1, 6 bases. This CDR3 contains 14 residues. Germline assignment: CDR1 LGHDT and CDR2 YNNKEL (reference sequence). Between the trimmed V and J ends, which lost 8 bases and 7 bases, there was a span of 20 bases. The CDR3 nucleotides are TGTGCCAGCGGCACAGGGATACGGGACCGTGGCTACACCTTC. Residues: CASGTGIRDRGYTF.

CDR3 nucleotides: TGTGCCAGCAGCTTGGGACAACCTCTCCCACCCCTCCACTTT. Encoded protein: CASSLGQPLPPLHF. The rearrangement joins TRBV5-6 to TRBJ1-6; D not certain. Trimming took 0 bases from V and 11 from J, leaving 12 bases between them. From germline, CDR1 is SGHDT and CDR2 YYEEEE. The CDR3 contains 14 residues. The full variable domain, its missing parts supplied by reference TRBV5-6 and TRBJ1-6, is DAGVTQSPTHLIKTRGQQVTLRCSPKSGHDTVSWYQQALGQGPQFIFQYYEEEERQRGNFPDRFSGHQFPNYSSELNVNALLLGDSALYLCASSLGQPLPPLHFGNGTRLTVT.

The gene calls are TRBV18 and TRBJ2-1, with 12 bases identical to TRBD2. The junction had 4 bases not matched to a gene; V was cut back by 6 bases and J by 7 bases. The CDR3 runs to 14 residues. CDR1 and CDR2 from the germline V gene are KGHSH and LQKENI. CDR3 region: CASSSGLAGNEQFF. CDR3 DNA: TGTGCCAGCTCCTCGGGACTAGCGGGTAATGAGCAGTTCTTC. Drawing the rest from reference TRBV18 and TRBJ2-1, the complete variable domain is NAGVMQNPRHLVRRRGQEARLRCSPMKGHSHVYWYRQLPEEGLKFMVYLQKENIIDESGMPKERFSAEFPKEGPSILRIQQVVRGDSAAYFCASSSGLAGNEQFFGPGTRLTVL.

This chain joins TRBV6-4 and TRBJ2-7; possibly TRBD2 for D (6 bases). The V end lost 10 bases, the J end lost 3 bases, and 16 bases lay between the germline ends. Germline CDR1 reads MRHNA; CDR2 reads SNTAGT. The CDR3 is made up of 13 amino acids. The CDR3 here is CAKNTEGNYEQYF. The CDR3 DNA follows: TGTGCCAAGAATACGGAGGGAAACTACGAGCAGTACTTC.

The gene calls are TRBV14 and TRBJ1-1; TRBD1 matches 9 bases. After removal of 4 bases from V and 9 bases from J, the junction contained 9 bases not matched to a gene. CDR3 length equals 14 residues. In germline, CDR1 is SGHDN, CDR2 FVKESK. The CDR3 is CASSPRTGTGKAFF. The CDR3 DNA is TGTGCCAGCAGCCCCCGAACCGGGACAGGGAAAGCTTTCTTT.

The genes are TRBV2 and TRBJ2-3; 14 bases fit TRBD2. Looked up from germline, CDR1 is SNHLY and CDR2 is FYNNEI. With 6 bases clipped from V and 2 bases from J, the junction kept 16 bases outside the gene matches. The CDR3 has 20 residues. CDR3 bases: TGTGCCAGCAGGAAAATCGGACTAGCGGGAGGCCTCGCCGCCACAGATACGCAGTATTTT. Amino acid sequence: CASRKIGLAGGLAATDTQYF.

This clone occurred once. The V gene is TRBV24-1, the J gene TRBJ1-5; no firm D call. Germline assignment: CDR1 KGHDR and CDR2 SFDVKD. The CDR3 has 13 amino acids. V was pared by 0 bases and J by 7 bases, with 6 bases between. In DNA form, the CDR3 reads TGTGCCACCAGTGATTTGCATGGCCAGCCCCAGCATTTT. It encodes CATSDLHGQPQHF.

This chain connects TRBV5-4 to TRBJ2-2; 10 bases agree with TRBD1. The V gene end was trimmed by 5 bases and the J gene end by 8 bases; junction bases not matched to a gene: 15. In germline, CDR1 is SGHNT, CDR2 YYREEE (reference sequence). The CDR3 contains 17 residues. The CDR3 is CASSYPGQGPGRGELFF. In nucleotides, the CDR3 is TGTGCCAGCAGTTATCCGGGACAGGGGCCTGGCAGAGGGGAGCTGTTTTTT. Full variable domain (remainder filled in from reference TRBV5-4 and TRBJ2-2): ETGVTQSPTHLIKTRGQQVTLRCSSQSGHNTVSWYQQALGQGPQFIFQYYREEENGRGNFPPRFSGLQFPNYSSELNVNALELDDSALYLCASSYPGQGPGRGELFFGEGSRLTVL.

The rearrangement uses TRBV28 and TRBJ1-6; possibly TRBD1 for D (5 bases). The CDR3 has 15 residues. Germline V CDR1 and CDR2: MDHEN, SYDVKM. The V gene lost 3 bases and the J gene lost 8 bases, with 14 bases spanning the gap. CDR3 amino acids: CASSLGQGFDSPLHF. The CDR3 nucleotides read TGTGCCAGCAGTTTGGGGCAGGGTTTTGATTCACCCCTCCACTTT.

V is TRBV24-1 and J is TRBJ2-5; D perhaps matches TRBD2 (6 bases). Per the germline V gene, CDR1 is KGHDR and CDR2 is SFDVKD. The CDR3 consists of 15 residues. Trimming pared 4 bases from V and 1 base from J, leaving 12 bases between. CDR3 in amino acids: CATSDPRDFQETQYF. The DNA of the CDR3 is TGTGCCACCAGTGACCCCCGGGACTTCCAAGAGACCCAGTACTTC.